The T cell receptor beta chain under discussion was sequenced for a study of cytotoxic CD8 clonotypes in ibrutinib-treated CLL. About the study: Averaging across samples gave approximately 270,000 productive templates and approximately 92,000 productive rearrangements. General study points: The study found public clonotypes uncommon, contracting or stable on treatment.

On this clone: Its specificity is not known.

The V end was cut by 4 bases, the J end by 3 bases, with 12 bases between. Looked up from germline, CDR1 is MNHEY and CDR2 is SMNVEV (reference sequence). CDR3 length equals 14 residues. TCRdb's copy holds only in-frame clones and misses some; the assay was immunoSEQ multiplex PCR. The data contain 75,000 to 90,000 clones, roughly 80% of them singletons. This chain joins TRBV27 and TRBJ2-5; D might be TRBD1 (6 bases). This receptor was taken from a human donor with chronic lymphocytic leukemia. The sample consisted of PBMCs, taken after 24 months of ibrutinib treatment. Here the CDR3 DNA reads TGTGCCAGCAGTTCCTTACAGGGAGAAGAGACCCAGTACTTC. Protein sequence: CASSSLQGEETQYF.